The 22 T cell receptor beta chains reported below all come from one sample, sequenced in a study of blood T cells in healthy people across ages (dated by TCRdb to between 2014 and 2017). Library method: 5' RACE. The sample was run on an Illumina HiSeq 2500. A second PCR of about 6 to 11 cycles was run with a J-beta primer mix and a sample-barcoded 5' primer. TCRdb handled the public reads itself, with Q25 trimming in fastp and clone calling in MiXCR, and kept productive beta chains. One record per CDR3 amino acid sequence lists the most common genes and DNA. This sample lists about 1.8 million distinct CDR3 sequences; about 49% were detected once. The top ten clones comprise 2% to 2.5% of the sample. Material: blood. The source of these receptors is a middle-aged woman in good health.

This chain uses TRBV29-1 with TRBJ2-3; 7 positions agree with TRBD1. This CDR3 has 10 amino acids. Germline trimming cut 6 bases from V and 10 bases from J; bases unmatched to any gene: 4. Germline V lookup: CDR1 SQVTM, CDR2 ANQGSEA. CDR3 nucleotides: TGCAGCGTGGGGGACAGCGCGCAGTATTTT. It translates to CSVGDSAQYF.

V usage is TRBV20-1 and J usage is TRBJ1-5; maybe TRBD1 (6 bases). Germline CDR1 and CDR2: DFQATT and SNEGSKA (reference sequence). Trimming stripped 6 bases from V and 0 bases from J, with 18 bases between. The CDR3 length is 16 residues. CDR3 DNA sequence: TGCAGTGCCATCCCCGGGGGCCCAAATAGCAATCAGCCCCAGCATTTT. This translates into CSAIPGGPNSNQPQHF.

About this clonotype itself: This sequence may be a read error, since a much larger clone differs from it by one base. This chain uses TRBV10-3 with TRBJ2-7; 15 nucleotides agree with TRBD2. V dropped 5 bases and J dropped 7; count of bases not matched to a gene: 12. This CDR3 is built from 17 residues. CDR1 is ENHRY and CDR2 is SYGVKD in the germline V gene. The CDR3 loop reads CAISPGLAGGQLNEQYF. CDR3 nucleotides: TGTGCCATCAGTCCCGGACTAGCGGGGGGGCAACTCAATGAGCAGTACTTC.

The chain links TRBV15 to TRBJ2-3, with a tentative D call TRBD2 (7 bases). V shed 5 bases and J shed 6 bases, with 18 bases lying between them. Germline V gene data show CDR1 as LNHNV and CDR2 as YYDKDF (reference sequence). The CDR3 extends over 15 amino acids. CDR3: CATSGGAEPGDTQYF. DNA for the CDR3: TGTGCCACCAGCGGGGGGGCGGAGCCCGGGGATACGCAGTATTTT.

The V and J genes are TRBV11-2 and TRBJ2-5; D not resolved. This CDR3 is built from 12 residues. Between the trimmed V and J ends, which lost 1 base and 7 bases, there was a span of 7 bases. The V gene's germline CDR1 is SGHAT and CDR2 FQNNGV. Here the CDR3 reads CASSLVMGTQYF. CDR3 coding DNA: TGTGCCAGCAGCTTAGTTATGGGGACCCAGTACTTC.

In this sample, this clonotype turned up a few times. The junction and the germline gene differ at one end; a read error may be behind it. V usage is TRBV7-7 and J usage is TRBJ2-1; maybe TRBD2 (6 bases). Germline V CDR1 and CDR2: SSHAT, FNYEAQ (reference sequence). The CDR3 is 15 amino acids. CDR3: CASSKTSALVDEQFF. The CDR3 DNA is TGTGCTAGCAGCAAGACTAGTGCGCTTGTCGATGAGCAGTTCTTC.

V and J are TRBV28 and TRBJ2-1; 8 bases agree with TRBD2. Trimming at V came to 5 bases and at J to 5 bases, leaving 11 bases not matched to a gene. This CDR3 is built from 16 residues. The germline V gene has CDR1 MDHEN and CDR2 SYDVKM. The CDR3 loop is CASSAPGLGVNNEQFF. CDR3 nucleotide sequence: TGTGCCAGCAGTGCCCCGGGACTAGGGGTGAACAATGAGCAGTTCTTC.

The chain links TRBV9 to TRBJ2-1, with TRBD1 matching 8 bases. The CDR3 is 20 amino acids. Germline V gene lookup returns CDR1 SGDLS and CDR2 YYNGEE. V was pared by 0 bases and J by 0 bases, with 14 bases of the junction left unmatched. The CDR3: CASSVALGGQALSSYNEQFF. DNA for the CDR3: TGTGCCAGCAGCGTAGCCCTGGGGGGACAGGCCTTAAGCTCCTACAATGAGCAGTTCTTC.

This clonotype was recorded only once. The chain employs TRBV7-9 and TRBJ2-5; D might be TRBD1 or TRBD2, each matching 6 bases. Trimming shortened V by 3 bases and J by 5 bases, and 13 bases separated the two germline ends. Germline CDR1 is SEHNR and CDR2 is FQNEAQ (reference sequence). The CDR3 runs to 14 residues. CDR3: CASSFLRGRETQYF. DNA of the CDR3: TGTGCCAGCAGCTTCCTAAGGGGGAGGGAGACCCAGTACTTC. The full variable domain, its missing parts supplied by reference TRBV7-9 and TRBJ2-5, is DTGVSQNPRHKITKRGQNVTFRCDPISEHNRLYWYRQTLGQGPEFLTYFQNEAQLEKSRLLSDRFSAERPKGSFSTLEIQRTEQGDSAMYLCASSFLRGRETQYFGPGTRLLVL.

The chain couples TRBV15 to TRBJ2-1; 8 nucleotides line up with TRBD1. The CDR3 extends over 14 amino acids. Germline V gene lookup returns CDR1 LNHNV and CDR2 YYDKDF (reference sequence). Trimming at V came to 5 bases and at J to 7 bases, leaving 7 bases not matched to a gene. CDR3 protein: CATSAPGQVNEQFF. CDR3 nucleotides: TGTGCCACCAGCGCCCCGGGACAGGTGAATGAGCAGTTCTTC. The full variable domain, completed using reference TRBV15 and TRBJ2-1, is DAMVIQNPRYQVTQFGKPVTLSCSQTLNHNVMYWYQQKSSQAPKLLFHYYDKDFNNEADTPDNFQSRRPNTSFCFLDIRSPGLGDTAMYLCATSAPGQVNEQFFGPGTRLTVL.

The rearrangement joins TRBV9 to TRBJ2-1; 9 bases agree with TRBD2. This CDR3 region has 16 residues. V shed 4 bases and J 3 bases; nucleotides not matched to a gene: 8. Germline CDR1 SGDLS, CDR2 YYNGEE. The chain's CDR3 is CASSPSGTSFYNEQFF. In nucleotides, the CDR3 is TGTGCCAGCAGCCCCTCCGGGACTAGCTTCTACAATGAGCAGTTCTTC.

This rearrangement joins TRBV5-6 to TRBJ1-6, with no clear D. CDR3 size: 15 residues. V gave up 3 bases and J gave up 7 bases, with 14 bases separating them. The germline gives CDR1 SGHDT, CDR2 YYEEEE. The CDR3 coding sequence is TGTGCCAGCAGCTCGCCATCAGGAGGGAATTCACCCCTCCACTTT. Its translation is CASSSPSGGNSPLHF.

The chain joins TRBV6-2 or TRBV6-3 to TRBJ2-7; the D is unclear. Deletions cut 2 bases from V and 5 bases from J, with 10 bases between. This CDR3 is built from 13 residues. The V gene's germline CDR1 is MNHEY and CDR2 SVGEGT. The CDR3, as DNA: TGTGCCAGCAGTTACCTCAGAGACAACGAGCAGTACTTC. It is translated as CASSYLRDNEQYF.

This clonotype turned up a few times. The chain couples TRBV5-1 to TRBJ1-2, with D unclear. V was pared by 0 bases and J by 7 bases, with 16 bases between. Germline V gene sequence: CDR1 SGHRS, CDR2 YFSETQ. The CDR3 is made up of 15 amino acids. The CDR3 loop is CASSLDGSGVSGYTF. The CDR3, as DNA: TGCGCCAGCAGCTTGGACGGATCCGGGGTTAGTGGCTACACCTTC.

This clonotype was found a few times. CDR3 sequence: CASSQEATLDEQFF. As DNA, the CDR3 is TGCGCCAGCAGCCAAGAGGCCACGCTAGATGAGCAGTTCTTC. The chain employs TRBV4-3 and TRBJ2-1; D is unclear. The V and J ends lost 0 bases and 8 bases respectively, with 11 bases between them. The V gene's germline CDR1 is LGHNA and CDR2 YSLEER. The CDR3 consists of 14 residues.

This clonotype appeared a few times. This chain joins TRBV4-3 and TRBJ2-5; D remains ambiguous. The J call may be in error: the DNA end matches TRBJ2-7 better. The CDR3 runs 14 residues. In germline, CDR1 is LGHNA, CDR2 YSLEER. The CDR3 region has the DNA TGCGCCAGCAGCCAATATGGCTCGGTTGACGAGCAGTACTTC. Translation: CASSQYGSVDEQYF.

The chain carries TRBV12-3 or TRBV12-4 and TRBJ2-3; D might be TRBD2 (6 bases). The CDR3 has 16 residues. V lost 5 bases, J lost 4 bases, and 19 bases lay in between. The CDR3 bases are TGTGCCAGCAGTGGGGGTGGGCGGGGCGGAGCAGATACGCAGTATTTT. This sequence encodes CASSGGGRGGADTQYF.

This clonotype has just a few counts. The chain is built from TRBV25-1 and TRBJ2-7, with TRBD1 matching over 10 bases. This CDR3 has 15 amino acids. V trimming: 3 bases; J trimming: 3 bases; junction bases outside the gene matches: 5. The germline CDR1 and CDR2 sequences are MGHDK and SYGVNS. The CDR3 DNA is TGTGCCAGCAGTGATCCTGACAGGGGGCTCTACGAGCAGTACTTC. Encoded protein: CASSDPDRGLYEQYF.

This clonotype has a handful of counts. The V gene is TRBV4-1, the J gene TRBJ2-3; TRBD2 agrees at 8 bases. Germline values: CDR1 MGHRA, CDR2 YSYEKL. This CDR3 is 18 amino acids long. V shed 4 bases, J shed 4 bases, and the junction held 16 bases outside the gene matches. CDR3 DNA sequence: TGCGCCAGCAGCCTTTCACCCCTAGCGGGTGGAAAAGCAGATACGCAGTATTTT. It translates to CASSLSPLAGGKADTQYF.

This chain connects TRBV5-5 to TRBJ2-3, with D unresolved. CDR1 and CDR2 from the germline V gene are SGHKS and YYEKEE (reference sequence). The V and J ends lost 5 bases and 1 base respectively, with 11 bases between them. The CDR3 consists of 14 residues. In DNA, the CDR3 is TGTGCCAGCAGGTCCCCGGTGGGCACAGATACGCAGTATTTT. Protein product: CASRSPVGTDTQYF. Drawing the rest from reference TRBV5-5 and TRBJ2-3, the complete variable domain is DAGVTQSPTHLIKTRGQQVTLRCSPISGHKSVSWYQQVLGQGPQFIFQYYEKEERGRGNFPDRFSARQFPNYSSELNVNALLLGDSALYLCASRSPVGTDTQYFGPGTRLTVL.

The genes are TRBV29-1 and TRBJ2-1; no clear D gene. Germline V gene lookup returns CDR1 SQVTM and CDR2 ANQGSEA. The ends were cut back, 3 bases at V and 0 bases at J, with 6 bases in the middle. This CDR3 has 13 residues. This chain's CDR3 is CSVDYGSYNEQFF. In nucleotides, the CDR3 is TGCAGCGTTGACTACGGCTCCTACAATGAGCAGTTCTTC.

The rearrangement uses TRBV28 and TRBJ2-5; tentative D call: TRBD1 (5 bases). With the DNA end fitting TRBJ2-7 better, the J assignment may be wrong. In germline, CDR1 is MDHEN, CDR2 SYDVKM. The CDR3 extends over 12 amino acids. The CDR3 here is CASSDRLIEQYF. DNA for the CDR3: TGTGCCAGCAGTGACAGATTAATCGAGCAGTACTTC.